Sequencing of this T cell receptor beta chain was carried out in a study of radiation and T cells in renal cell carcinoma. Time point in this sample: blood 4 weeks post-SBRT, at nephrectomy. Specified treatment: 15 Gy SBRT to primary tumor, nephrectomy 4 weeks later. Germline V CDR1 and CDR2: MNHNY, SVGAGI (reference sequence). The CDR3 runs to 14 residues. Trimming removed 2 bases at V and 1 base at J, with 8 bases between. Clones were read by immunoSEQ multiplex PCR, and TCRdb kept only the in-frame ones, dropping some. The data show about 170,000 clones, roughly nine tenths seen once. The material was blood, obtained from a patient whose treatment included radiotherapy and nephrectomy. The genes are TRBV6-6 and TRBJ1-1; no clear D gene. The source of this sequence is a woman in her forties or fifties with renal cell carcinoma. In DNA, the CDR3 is TGTGCCAGCAGTTACAATGGAAAGAACACTGAAGCTTTCTTT. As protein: CASSYNGKNTEAFF.